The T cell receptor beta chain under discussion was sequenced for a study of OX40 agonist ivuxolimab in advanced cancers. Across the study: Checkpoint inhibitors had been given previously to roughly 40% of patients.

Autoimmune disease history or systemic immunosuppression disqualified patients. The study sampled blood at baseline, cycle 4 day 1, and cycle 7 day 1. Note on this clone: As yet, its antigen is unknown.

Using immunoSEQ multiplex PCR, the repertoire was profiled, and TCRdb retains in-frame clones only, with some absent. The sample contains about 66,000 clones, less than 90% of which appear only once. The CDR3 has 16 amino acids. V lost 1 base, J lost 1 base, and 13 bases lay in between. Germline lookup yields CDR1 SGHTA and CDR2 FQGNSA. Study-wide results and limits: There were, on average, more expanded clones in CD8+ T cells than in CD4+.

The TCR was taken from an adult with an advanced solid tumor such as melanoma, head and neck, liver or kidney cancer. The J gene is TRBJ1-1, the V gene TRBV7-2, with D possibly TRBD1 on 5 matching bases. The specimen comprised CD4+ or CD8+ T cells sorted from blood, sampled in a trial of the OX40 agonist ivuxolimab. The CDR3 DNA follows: TGTGCCAGCAGCTTAGTGAGGTATGGGGCGAACACTGAAGCTTTCTTT. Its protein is CASSLVRYGANTEAFF.